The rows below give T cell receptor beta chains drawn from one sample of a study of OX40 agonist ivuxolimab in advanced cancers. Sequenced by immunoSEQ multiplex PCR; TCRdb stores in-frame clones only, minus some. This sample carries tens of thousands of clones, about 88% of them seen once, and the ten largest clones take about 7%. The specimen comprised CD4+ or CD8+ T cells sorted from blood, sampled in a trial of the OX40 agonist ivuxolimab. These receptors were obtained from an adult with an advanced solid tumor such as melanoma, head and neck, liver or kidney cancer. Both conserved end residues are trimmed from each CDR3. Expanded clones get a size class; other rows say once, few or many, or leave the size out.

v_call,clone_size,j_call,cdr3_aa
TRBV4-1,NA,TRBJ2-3,ASSLLLAADTQY
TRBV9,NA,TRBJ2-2,ASTGLAGAIRTGELF
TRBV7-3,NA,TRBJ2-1,ASSSGTGLYNEQF
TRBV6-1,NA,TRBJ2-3,ASSEAWGVLDTQY
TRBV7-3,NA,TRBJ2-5,ASSPGQVHQETQY
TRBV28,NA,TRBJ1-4,ASRENEKLF
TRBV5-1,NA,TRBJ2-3,ASSLVSDEDTQY
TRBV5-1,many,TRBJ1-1,ASSLEGIRGTEAF
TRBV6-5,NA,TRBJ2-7,ATKKSTGLTYEQY
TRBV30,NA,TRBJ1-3,AWSDSGGGNTIY